This TCR beta chain was found in a study of blood T cells in healthy people across ages. Overall study findings and caveats: With donor CMV status unknown, expanded clonotype changes were possibly confounded.

RNA extraction gave at least 6 micrograms of total RNA per sample. Comments on this clonotype: Antigen specificity is unknown.

Next came a second PCR, run for about 7 to 12 cycles, which used a sample-barcoded 5' primer along with a J-beta primer mix. TCRdb independently ran MiXCR on the 5' RACE reads; one entry per CDR3 protein. The sample shows 450,000 to 600,000 distinct CDR3 sequences, about a quarter of them seen only once. These records were also assigned to another study, of T cells of mothers and their children. That work states: cDNA synthesis used all extracted RNA, about 1.5 ug per 15 ul. Each mother yielded more than 9 million TCR beta CDR3 reads. Each child yielded roughly 2.9 million reads.

The TCR originated in a boy aged 2-15 years in good health. The sample comprised blood.

The CDR3: CATSSQGSETQYF. CDR3 bases: TGTGCCACCAGCTCACAGGGGTCGGAGACCCAGTACTTC. The chain employs TRBV24-1 and TRBJ2-5, with TRBD1 matching 7 bases. Germline CDR1 and CDR2: KGHDR and SFDVKD. V was pared by 7 bases and J by 5 bases, with 6 bases of the junction left unmatched. The CDR3 spans 13 residues.